The clone carrying this T cell receptor beta chain was seen ten or more times. No antigen is known for it. Clinical symptoms, serum thyroxine, TRAb, thyroid ultrasound and orbital computed tomography were relied on for diagnosis. RNA transcripts yielded amplified TCR beta CDR3 regions. Following a first-round RT-PCR that used HTBI primers, a second-round multiplex PCR was carried out. TCRdb called the multiplex PCR reads again in MiXCR, with one record for every CDR3 protein. The sample carries approximately 700,000 distinct CDR3 sequences, roughly 41% recorded once. The data are from a study of Graves' ophthalmopathy and Graves' hyperthyroidism. Study in general: Researchers obtained peripheral blood at initial diagnosis, before any treatment had begun. General study points: In predicting ophthalmopathy progression, the model reached approximately 71% sensitivity and roughly 75% specificity. Blood contained most expanded thyroid clonotypes exceeding 0.001 frequency.

Trimming took off 11 bases at V and 6 bases at J, with 16 bases between the two ends. There are 13 residues in the CDR3. Germline lookup yields CDR1 KGHDR and CDR2 SFDVKD. This receptor was identified in an adult man with Graves' ophthalmopathy. What was sequenced was peripheral blood. This chain uses TRBV24-1 with TRBJ1-5; D may be TRBD1 (6 bases). The CDR3 nucleotides are TGTGCCAGCAGCCCGGGGGCCGGTCAGCCCCAGCATTTT. It is translated as CASSPGAGQPQHF.